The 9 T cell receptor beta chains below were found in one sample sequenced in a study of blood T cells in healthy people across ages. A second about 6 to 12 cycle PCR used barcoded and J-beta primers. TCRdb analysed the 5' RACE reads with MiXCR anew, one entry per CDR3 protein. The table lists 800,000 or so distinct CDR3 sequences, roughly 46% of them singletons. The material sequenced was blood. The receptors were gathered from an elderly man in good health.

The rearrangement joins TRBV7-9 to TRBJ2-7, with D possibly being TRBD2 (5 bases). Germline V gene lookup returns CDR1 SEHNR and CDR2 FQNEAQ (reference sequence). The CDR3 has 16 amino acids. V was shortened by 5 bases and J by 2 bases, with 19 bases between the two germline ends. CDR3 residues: CASSPVFAGITYEQYF. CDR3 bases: TGTGCCAGCAGCCCGGTATTTGCGGGTATAACCTACGAGCAGTACTTC. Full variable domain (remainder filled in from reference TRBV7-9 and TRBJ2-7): DTGVSQNPRHKITKRGQNVTFRCDPISEHNRLYWYRQTLGQGPEFLTYFQNEAQLEKSRLLSDRFSAERPKGSFSTLEIQRTEQGDSAMYLCASSPVFAGITYEQYFGPGTRLTVT.

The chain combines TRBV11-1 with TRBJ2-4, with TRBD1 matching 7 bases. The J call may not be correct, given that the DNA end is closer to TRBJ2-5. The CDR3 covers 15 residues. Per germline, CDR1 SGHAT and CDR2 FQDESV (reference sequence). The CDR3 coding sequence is TGTGCCAGCAGCAAAGGCAAAACAGGGGTAGAGACCCAGTACTTC. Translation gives CASSKGKTGVETQYF.

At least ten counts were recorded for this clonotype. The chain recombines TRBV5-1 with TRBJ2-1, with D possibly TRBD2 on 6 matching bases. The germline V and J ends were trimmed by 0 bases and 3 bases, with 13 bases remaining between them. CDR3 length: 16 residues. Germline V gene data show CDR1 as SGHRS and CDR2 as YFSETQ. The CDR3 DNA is TGCGCCAGCAGCTTGGACGGGCGGGATAACTACAATGAGCAGTTCTTC. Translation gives CASSLDGRDNYNEQFF.

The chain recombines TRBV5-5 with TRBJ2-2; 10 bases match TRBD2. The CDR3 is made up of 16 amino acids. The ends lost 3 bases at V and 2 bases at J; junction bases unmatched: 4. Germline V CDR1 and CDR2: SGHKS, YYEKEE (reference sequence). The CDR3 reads CASSSLAGGNTGELFF. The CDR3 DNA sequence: TGTGCCAGCAGCTCCTTAGCGGGGGGAAACACCGGGGAGCTGTTTTTT.

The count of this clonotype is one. This CDR3 is CASSQDGGSYNEQYF. The CDR3 DNA reads as TGCGCCAGCAGCCAAGATGGCGGATCCTACAATGAGCAGTACTTC. The genes are TRBV4-3 and TRBJ2-1; D is unclear. Matching the DNA end better, TRBJ2-7 makes the J call doubtful. This CDR3 contains 15 residues. In germline, CDR1 is LGHNA, CDR2 YSLEER.

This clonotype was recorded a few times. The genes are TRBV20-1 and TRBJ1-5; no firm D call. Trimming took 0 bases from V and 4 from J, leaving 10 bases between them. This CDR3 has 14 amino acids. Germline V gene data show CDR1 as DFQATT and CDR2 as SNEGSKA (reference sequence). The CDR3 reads CSARDEVGNQPQHF. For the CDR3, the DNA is TGCAGTGCTAGAGATGAGGTCGGGAATCAGCCCCAGCATTTT.

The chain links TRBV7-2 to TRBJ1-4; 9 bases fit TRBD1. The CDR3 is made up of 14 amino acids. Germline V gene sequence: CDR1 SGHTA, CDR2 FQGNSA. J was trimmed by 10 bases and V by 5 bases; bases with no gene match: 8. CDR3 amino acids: CASSHEGTGRKLFF. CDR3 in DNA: TGTGCCAGCAGCCATGAAGGGACAGGGCGAAAACTGTTTTTT.

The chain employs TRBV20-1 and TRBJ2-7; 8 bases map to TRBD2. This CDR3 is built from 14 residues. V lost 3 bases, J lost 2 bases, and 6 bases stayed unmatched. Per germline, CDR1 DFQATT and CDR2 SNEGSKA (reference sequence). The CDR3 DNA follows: TGCAGTGCTAGGGTGGACGGGAGGGCCTACGAGCAGTACTTC. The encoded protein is CSARVDGRAYEQYF.

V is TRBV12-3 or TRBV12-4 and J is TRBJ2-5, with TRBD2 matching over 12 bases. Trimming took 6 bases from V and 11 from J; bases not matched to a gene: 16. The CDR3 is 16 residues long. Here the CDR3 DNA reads TGTGCCAGCAGAAGGACTAGCGGGAATCGGGTCAATGAGCAGTACTTC. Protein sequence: CASRRTSGNRVNEQYF.